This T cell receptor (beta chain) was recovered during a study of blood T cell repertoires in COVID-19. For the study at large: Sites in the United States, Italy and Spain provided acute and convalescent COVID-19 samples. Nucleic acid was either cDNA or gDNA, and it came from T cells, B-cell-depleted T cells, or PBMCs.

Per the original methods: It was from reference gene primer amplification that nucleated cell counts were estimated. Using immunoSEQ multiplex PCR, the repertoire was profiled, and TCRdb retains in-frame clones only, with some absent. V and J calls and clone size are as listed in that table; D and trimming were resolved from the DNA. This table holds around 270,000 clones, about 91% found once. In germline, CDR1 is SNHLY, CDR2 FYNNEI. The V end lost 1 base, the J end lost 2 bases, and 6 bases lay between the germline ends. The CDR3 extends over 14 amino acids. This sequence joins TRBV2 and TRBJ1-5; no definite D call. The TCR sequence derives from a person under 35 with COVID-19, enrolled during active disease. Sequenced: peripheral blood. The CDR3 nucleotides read TGTGCCAGCAGTGAAGTCGGGGGCAATCAGCCCCAGCATTTT. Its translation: CASSEVGGNQPQHF. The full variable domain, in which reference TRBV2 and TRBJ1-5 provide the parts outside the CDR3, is EPEVTQTPSHQVTQMGQEVILRCVPISNHLYFYWYRQILGQKVEFLVSFYNNEISEKSEIFDDQFSVERPDGSNFTLKIRSTKLEDSAMYFCASSEVGGNQPQHFGDGTRLSIL.